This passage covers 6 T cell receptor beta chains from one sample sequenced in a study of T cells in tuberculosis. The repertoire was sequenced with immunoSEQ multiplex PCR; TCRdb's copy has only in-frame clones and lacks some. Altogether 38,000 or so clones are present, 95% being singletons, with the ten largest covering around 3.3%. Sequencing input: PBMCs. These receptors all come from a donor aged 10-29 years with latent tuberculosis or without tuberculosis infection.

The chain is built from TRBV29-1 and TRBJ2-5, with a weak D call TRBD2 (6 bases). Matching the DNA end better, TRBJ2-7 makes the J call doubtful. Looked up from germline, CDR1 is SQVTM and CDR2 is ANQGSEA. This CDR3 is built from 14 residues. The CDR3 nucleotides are TGCAGCGTTGGGGTTGGAGGGTCATCCTACGAGCAGTACTTC. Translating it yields CSVGVGGSSYEQYF.

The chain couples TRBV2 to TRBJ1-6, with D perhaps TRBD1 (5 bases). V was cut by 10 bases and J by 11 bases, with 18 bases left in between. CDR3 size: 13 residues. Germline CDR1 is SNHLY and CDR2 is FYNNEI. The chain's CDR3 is CANTGTEGTPLHF. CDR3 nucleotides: TGTGCCAACACCGGGACTGAGGGCACACCCCTCCACTTT.

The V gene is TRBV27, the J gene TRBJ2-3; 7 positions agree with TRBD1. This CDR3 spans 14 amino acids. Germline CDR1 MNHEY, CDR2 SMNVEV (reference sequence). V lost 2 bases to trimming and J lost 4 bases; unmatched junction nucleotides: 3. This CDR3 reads CASSLIDRADTQYF. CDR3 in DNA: TGTGCCAGCAGTTTAATCGACAGGGCAGATACGCAGTATTTT.

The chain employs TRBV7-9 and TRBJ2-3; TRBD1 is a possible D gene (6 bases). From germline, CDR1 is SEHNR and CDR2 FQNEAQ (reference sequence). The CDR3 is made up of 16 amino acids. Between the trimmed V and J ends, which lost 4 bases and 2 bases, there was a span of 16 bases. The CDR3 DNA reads TGTGCCAGCAGCTATGGACAGCTACCTTACACAGATACGCAGTATTTT. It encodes CASSYGQLPYTDTQYF.

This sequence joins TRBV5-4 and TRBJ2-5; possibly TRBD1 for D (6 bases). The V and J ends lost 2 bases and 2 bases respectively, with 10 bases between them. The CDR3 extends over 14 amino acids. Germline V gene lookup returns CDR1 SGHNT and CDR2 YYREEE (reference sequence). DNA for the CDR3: TGTGCCAGCAGCTTCCAGGGGCCGCAAGAGACCCAGTACTTC. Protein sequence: CASSFQGPQETQYF.

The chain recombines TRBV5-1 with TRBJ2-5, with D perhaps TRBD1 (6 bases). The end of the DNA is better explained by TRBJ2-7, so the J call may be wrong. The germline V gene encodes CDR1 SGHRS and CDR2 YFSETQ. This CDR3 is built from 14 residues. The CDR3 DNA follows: TGCGCCAGCAGCGTGTCAGGGGAATTCTACGAGCAGTACTTC. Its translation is CASSVSGEFYEQYF.